These T cell receptor beta chains were read from a single sample in a study of beta chain features in type 1 diabetes. Method: immunoSEQ multiplex PCR; TCRdb's copy keeps in-frame clones and lacks some. Of approximately 160,000 clones in the sample, about 8.1% are singletons; the top ten hold approximately 0.65%. The sequenced material came from central memory CD4+ T cells from blood. The receptor source for this set is a man aged 18 to 29 in good health. Both conserved end residues are part of each CDR3. The D gene is left open where the match is weak.

>TRBV7-2|TRBD2|17
CASSQGGLAGGFDTQYF
>TRBV30|.|16
CAWSVRVGVGNTEAFF
>TRBV6-5|.|15
CASSAGWGSNQPQHF
>TRBV6-1|TRBD1|18
CASSDGTGIDPYQETQYF
>TRBV18|.|15
CASSPSGTWADTQYF
>TRBV9|TRBD2|15
CASSVGLAGEETQYF
>TRBV5-6|.|13
CASSLDGSETQYF
>TRBV5-1|TRBD1|14
CASMGTGSTDTQYF
>TRBV4-3|TRBD1|15
CASSQGIGQGYEQYF
>TRBV11-2|.|14
CASSSRVARETQYF
>TRBV6-5|.|12
CASQGNQETQYF
>TRBV7-3|TRBD1|16
CASSSGQGGNTGELFF
>TRBV4-2|.|17
CASSQEALEDWTYEQYF
>TRBV7-9|.|15
CASSSKDRLNTEAFF
>TRBV5-8|TRBD1|15
CASSSYRGSSYEQYF
>TRBV14|TRBD2|16
CASSPPPGGSDNEQFF
>TRBV9|TRBD1|14
CASSADRSTDTQYF
>TRBV29-1|.|16
CSAAPLVAENTGELFF
>TRBV18|.|16
CASSPGADSGANVLTF
>TRBV7-9|.|14
CASSLAGLGNTIYF
>TRBV30|.|13
CAWRRGMDQPQHF
>TRBV7-2|.|16
CASSPRGAGYGTEAFF
>TRBV5-1|.|13
CASYGGVNTEAFF
>TRBV2|TRBD1|14
CASIVGQGPDEQFF
>TRBV7-2|TRBD2|15
CASSLLAGEVNEQFF
>TRBV19|TRBD2|15
CASSLRTSGNNEQFF
>TRBV28|.|11
CASSSNYGYTF
>TRBV7-8|TRBD1|16
CASSTRDRVSGNTIYF
>TRBV19|TRBD1|16
CASSSPTGTSLFGYTF
>TRBV11-3|TRBD1|14
CASSLEVGTGEQFF
>TRBV11-2|TRBD1|15
CASSLGDRSSYEQYF
>TRBV7-2|.|11
CASSLLYEQYF
>TRBV10-3|TRBD1|14
CAISRGTEYNEQFF
>TRBV5-1|TRBD2|13
CASSPSGGYEQYF
>TRBV19|.|18
CASSTTGGPGGGDYGYTF
>TRBV7-6|.|16
CASSLDRGIGTDTQYF
>TRBV29-1|.|15
CSVEGGGEGPYEQYF
>TRBV12-5|TRBD1|15
CASGLVRGTEETQYF
>TRBV27|TRBD1|14
CASTRDSSYNEQFF
>TRBV5-1|TRBD1|16
CASSSNPGQGADEQYF
>TRBV19|.|16
CASSPARDSGADTQYF
>TRBV27|.|14
CASSSGDSNQPQHF
>TRBV5-1|TRBD1|15
CASSLGGGDTGELFF
>TRBV5-6|.|14
CASSYTGPGYGYTF